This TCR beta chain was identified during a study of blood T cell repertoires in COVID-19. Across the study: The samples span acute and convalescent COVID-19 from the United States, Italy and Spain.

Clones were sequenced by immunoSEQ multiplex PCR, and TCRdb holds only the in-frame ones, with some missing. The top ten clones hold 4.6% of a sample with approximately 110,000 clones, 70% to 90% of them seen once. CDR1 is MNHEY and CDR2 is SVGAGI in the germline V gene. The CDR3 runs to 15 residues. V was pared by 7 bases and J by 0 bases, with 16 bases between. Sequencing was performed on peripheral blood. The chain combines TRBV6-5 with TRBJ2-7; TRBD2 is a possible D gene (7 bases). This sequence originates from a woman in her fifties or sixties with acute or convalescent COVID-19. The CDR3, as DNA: TGTGCCAGCACCGAGGGGGGGAAGAGCTCCTACGAGCAGTACTTC. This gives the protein CASTEGGKSSYEQYF.